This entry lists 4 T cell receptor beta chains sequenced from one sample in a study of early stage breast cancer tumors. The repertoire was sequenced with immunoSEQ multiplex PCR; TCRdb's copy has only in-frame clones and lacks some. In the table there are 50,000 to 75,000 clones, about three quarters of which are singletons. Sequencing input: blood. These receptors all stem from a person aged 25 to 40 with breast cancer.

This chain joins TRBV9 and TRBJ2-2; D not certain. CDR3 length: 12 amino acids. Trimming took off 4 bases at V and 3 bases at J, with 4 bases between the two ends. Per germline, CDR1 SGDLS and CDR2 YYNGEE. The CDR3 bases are TGTGCCAGCAGCACCCACACCGGGGAGCTGTTTTTT. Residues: CASSTHTGELFF.

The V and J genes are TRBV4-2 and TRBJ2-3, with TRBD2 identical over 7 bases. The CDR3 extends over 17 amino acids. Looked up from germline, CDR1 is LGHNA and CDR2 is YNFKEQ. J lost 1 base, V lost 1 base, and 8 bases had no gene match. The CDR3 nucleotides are TGTGCCAGCAGCCAAGCCTCAGCGGGGCTGGGCACAGATACGCAGTATTTT. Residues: CASSQASAGLGTDTQYF.

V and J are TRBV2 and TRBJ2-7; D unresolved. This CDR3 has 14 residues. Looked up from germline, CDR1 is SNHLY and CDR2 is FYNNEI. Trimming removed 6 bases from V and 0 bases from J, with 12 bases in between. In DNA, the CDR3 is TGTGCCAGCAGCCAGGCACATGGCTCCTACGAGCAGTACTTC. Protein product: CASSQAHGSYEQYF.

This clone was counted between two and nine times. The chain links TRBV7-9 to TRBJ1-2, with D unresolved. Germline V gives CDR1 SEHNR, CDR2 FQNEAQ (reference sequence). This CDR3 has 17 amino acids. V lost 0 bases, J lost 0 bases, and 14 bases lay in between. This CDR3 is CASSLAIRSASNYGYTF. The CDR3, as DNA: TGTGCCAGCAGCTTAGCTATCAGGAGTGCTTCTAACTATGGCTACACCTTC.